What follows are 19 T cell receptor beta chains derived from one specimen sequenced in a study of OX40 agonist ivuxolimab in advanced cancers. Profiling relied on immunoSEQ multiplex PCR, and the TCRdb table lists in-frame clones only, not all of them. The table has about 66,000 clones, about nine tenths seen once. Sequenced material: CD4+ or CD8+ T cells sorted from blood, taken in a trial of the OX40 agonist ivuxolimab. These receptors originate from an adult with an advanced solid tumor such as melanoma, head and neck, liver or kidney cancer.

To note about this clone: The junction and the germline gene differ at one end; a read error may be behind it. V is TRBV11-1 and J is TRBJ2-6; D remains ambiguous. The CDR3 is made up of 15 amino acids. CDR1 is SGHAT and CDR2 is FQDESV in the germline V gene (reference sequence). The CDR3, as DNA: TGTGCCAGCAGCTTAGCCGGCTCTGAGGCCAACGTCCTGACTTTC. Protein sequence: CASSLAGSEANVLTF.

The chain recombines TRBV2 with TRBJ2-7; 12 bases fit TRBD2. CDR3 length equals 14 residues. V dropped 6 bases and J dropped 6; count of bases not matched to a gene: 6. The V gene's germline CDR1 is SNHLY and CDR2 FYNNEI. CDR3 nucleotide sequence: TGTGCCAGCAGAAGACTAGCGGGAGAGGGCGAGCAGTACTTC. As protein: CASRRLAGEGEQYF.

CDR3: CASSSDRGPGNTIYF. The CDR3 nucleotides are TGTGCCAGCAGTTCTGACAGGGGGCCTGGAAACACCATATATTTT. The chain links TRBV6-5 to TRBJ1-3; 10 nucleotides match TRBD1. The CDR3 runs 15 residues. V was clipped by 4 bases and J by 2 bases; unmatched bases: 2. The germline CDR1 and CDR2 sequences are MNHEY and SVGAGI.

The rearrangement joins TRBV7-2 to TRBJ2-1, with a possible D match to TRBD1 (5 bases). This CDR3 comprises 14 residues. The germline V gene encodes CDR1 SGHTA and CDR2 FQGNSA. The ends were cut back, 2 bases at V and 6 bases at J, with 11 bases in the middle. The CDR3, as DNA: TGTGCCAGCAGCTTAATGACAGCCCGCAATGAGCAGTTCTTC. The encoded protein is CASSLMTARNEQFF.

The chain is built from TRBV5-1 and TRBJ1-1; 11 bases map to TRBD1. The CDR3 is 14 residues long. Trimming at V came to 2 bases and at J to 5 bases, leaving 2 bases not matched to a gene. Per the germline V gene, CDR1 is SGHRS and CDR2 is YFSETQ. Here the CDR3 DNA reads TGCGCCAGCAGCTTAGGACAGGGGGCGACTGAAGCTTTCTTT. It codes for CASSLGQGATEAFF. Complete variable domain (other parts from reference TRBV5-1 and TRBJ1-1): KAGVTQTPRYLIKTRGQQVTLSCSPISGHRSVSWYQQTPGQGLQFLFEYFSETQRNKGNFPGRFSGRQFSNSRSEMNVSTLELGDSALYLCASSLGQGATEAFFGQGTRLTVV.

V usage is TRBV9 and J usage is TRBJ1-1, with D perhaps TRBD1 (6 bases). There are 14 residues in the CDR3. Trimming removed 3 bases from V and 2 bases from J, with 11 bases in between. Germline loops: CDR1 SGDLS, CDR2 YYNGEE. In nucleotides, the CDR3 is TGTGCCAGCAGCGCCCGGACAGTAAACACTGAAGCTTTCTTT. Protein: CASSARTVNTEAFF.

The chain employs TRBV5-1 and TRBJ2-1; either TRBD1 or TRBD2 may fit D (6 bases each). This CDR3 contains 17 residues. The germline V gene has CDR1 SGHRS and CDR2 YFSETQ. V was clipped by 0 bases and J by 0 bases, with 13 bases between them. The CDR3 region has the DNA TGCGCCAGCAGCTTGGGGGCGGGGACACCCTCCTACAATGAGCAGTTCTTC. Translating gives CASSLGAGTPSYNEQFF.

This chain uses TRBV2 with TRBJ2-1; 8 bases are a match to TRBD1. After removal of 3 bases from V and 3 bases from J, the junction contained 4 bases not matched to a gene. CDR3 length: 15 amino acids. Looked up from germline, CDR1 is SNHLY and CDR2 is FYNNEI. The CDR3 DNA reads as TGTGCCAGCAGTGATGACAGGGGAAGCTACAATGAGCAGTTCTTC. The encoded protein is CASSDDRGSYNEQFF.

V usage is TRBV5-1 and J usage is TRBJ2-7, with 11 positions matching TRBD2. The CDR3 covers 14 residues. The J segment lost 5 bases and the V segment lost 4 bases, leaving 5 bases of the junction unmatched. Germline values: CDR1 SGHRS, CDR2 YFSETQ. The CDR3 spells CASSNSGGVNEQYF. CDR3 in DNA: TGCGCCAGCAGCAATAGCGGGGGGGTGAACGAGCAGTACTTC.

This clone was seen only once. The chain has TRBV10-3 and TRBJ2-3, with TRBD1 as a possible D gene (5 bases). V was clipped by 2 bases and J by 5 bases, with 8 bases between them. CDR3 length: 13 residues. Looked up from germline, CDR1 is ENHRY and CDR2 is SYGVKD. CDR3 coding DNA: TGTGCCATCAGTGAGGGGGCTGGAGATACGCAGTATTTT. Translated: CAISEGAGDTQYF.

This clone was counted between two and nine times. V and J are TRBV7-9 and TRBJ1-6, with TRBD1 identical over 7 bases. J gave up 8 bases and V 5 bases, and 3 bases lay outside the gene matches. The CDR3 spans 13 residues. From germline, CDR1 is SEHNR and CDR2 FQNEAQ (reference sequence). Here the CDR3 DNA reads TGTGCCAGCAGCCCCACAGGGGATTCACCCCTCCACTTT. As protein: CASSPTGDSPLHF.

The CDR3 is CASINGSGGSYNEQFF. CDR3 DNA: TGTGCCAGCATCAATGGTAGCGGGGGCTCCTACAATGAGCAGTTCTTC. The chain employs TRBV11-2 and TRBJ2-1, with 9 bases matching TRBD2. The V gene's germline CDR1 is SGHAT and CDR2 FQNNGV. Trimming at V came to 7 bases and at J to 0 bases, leaving 7 bases not matched to a gene. The CDR3 has 16 amino acids.

The chain carries TRBV6-6 and TRBJ2-6, with TRBD2 identical over 7 bases. Per the germline V gene, CDR1 is MNHNY and CDR2 is SVGAGI (reference sequence). This CDR3 is 15 amino acids long. V trimming: 4 bases; J trimming: 2 bases; junction bases outside the gene matches: 2. In nucleotides, the CDR3 is TGTGCCAGCAGTTCGGGGGGAGCTGGGGCCAACGTCCTGACTTTC. As protein: CASSSGGAGANVLTF.

The rearrangement links TRBV7-9 to TRBJ2-5, with 7 bases matching TRBD1. Trimming took 5 bases from V and 4 from J; bases not matched to a gene: 7. Germline lookup yields CDR1 SEHNR and CDR2 FQNEAQ (reference sequence). The CDR3 is 14 residues long. The CDR3 here is CASSTRTGVETQYF. For the CDR3, the DNA is TGTGCCAGCAGCACCCGAACAGGGGTAGAGACCCAGTACTTC.

This clone was counted once. The chain uses TRBV5-1 and TRBJ1-2; TRBD1 agrees at 8 bases. V lost 4 bases, J lost 7 bases, and 6 bases stayed unmatched. The CDR3 runs 13 residues. CDR1 is SGHRS and CDR2 is YFSETQ in the germline V gene. The CDR3 DNA is TGCGCCAGCAGCCCAGGACAGGGCAGTGGCTACACCTTC. Translation: CASSPGQGSGYTF.

This chain links TRBV9 with TRBJ2-5; TRBD2 matches at 11 bases. Germline CDR1 is SGDLS and CDR2 is YYNGEE. The CDR3 extends over 15 amino acids. V gave up 1 base and J gave up 6 bases; unmatched junction bases: 5. CDR3 sequence: CASSVNSGREKTQYF. Written as DNA, the CDR3 is TGTGCCAGCAGCGTAAATAGCGGGAGGGAGAAGACCCAGTACTTC.

This chain connects TRBV5-1 to TRBJ2-3; D is perhaps TRBD1 (6 bases). The CDR3 contains 15 residues. CDR1 SGHRS and CDR2 YFSETQ come from the germline V gene. V was pared by 4 bases and J by 3 bases, with 15 bases between. DNA of the CDR3: TGCGCCAGCAGCACCGGGACAAGGGTAACAGATACGCAGTATTTT. Its translation is CASSTGTRVTDTQYF. Using reference TRBV5-1 and TRBJ2-3 for the parts outside the CDR3, the full variable domain is KAGVTQTPRYLIKTRGQQVTLSCSPISGHRSVSWYQQTPGQGLQFLFEYFSETQRNKGNFPGRFSGRQFSNSRSEMNVSTLELGDSALYLCASSTGTRVTDTQYFGPGTRLTVL.

This sequence joins TRBV30 and TRBJ2-2; D unclear. Germline CDR1 is GTSNPN and CDR2 is SVGIG (reference sequence). The CDR3 contains 13 residues. V was pared by 4 bases and J by 4 bases, with 10 bases between. DNA for the CDR3: TGTGCCTGGAAGGGTAGAGGCACCGGGGAGCTGTTTTTT. It translates to CAWKGRGTGELFF.

The rearrangement joins TRBV6-4 to TRBJ2-3, with TRBD2 as a possible D gene (6 bases). Germline CDR1 reads MRHNA; CDR2 reads SNTAGT. The CDR3 runs to 15 residues. V was shortened by 0 bases and J by 6 bases, with 13 bases between the two germline ends. This CDR3 reads CASSDSSGVVDTQYF. The CDR3, as DNA: TGTGCCAGCAGTGACTCGTCGGGAGTAGTTGATACGCAGTATTTT.